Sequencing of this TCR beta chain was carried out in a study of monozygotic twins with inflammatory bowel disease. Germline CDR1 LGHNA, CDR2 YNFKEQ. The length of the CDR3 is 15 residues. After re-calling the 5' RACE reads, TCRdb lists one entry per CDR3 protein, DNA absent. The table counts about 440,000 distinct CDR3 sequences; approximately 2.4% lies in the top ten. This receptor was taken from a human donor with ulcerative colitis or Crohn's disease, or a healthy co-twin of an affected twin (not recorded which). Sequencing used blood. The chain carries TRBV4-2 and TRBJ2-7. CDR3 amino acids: CASSQDRQAVYEQYF.